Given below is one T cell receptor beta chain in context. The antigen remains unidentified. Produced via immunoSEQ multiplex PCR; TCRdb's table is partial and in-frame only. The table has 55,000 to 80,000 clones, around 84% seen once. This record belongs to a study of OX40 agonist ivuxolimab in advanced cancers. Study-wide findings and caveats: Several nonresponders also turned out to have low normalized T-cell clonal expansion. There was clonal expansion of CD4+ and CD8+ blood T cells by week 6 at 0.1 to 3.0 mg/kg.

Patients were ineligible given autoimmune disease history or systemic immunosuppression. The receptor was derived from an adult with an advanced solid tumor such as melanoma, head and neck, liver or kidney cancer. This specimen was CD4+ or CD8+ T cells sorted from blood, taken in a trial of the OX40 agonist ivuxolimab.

DNA for the CDR3: TGTGCCAGCAGCGACGAGGGATCTGGGGCCAACGTCCTGACTTTC. This gives the protein CASSDEGSGANVLTF. The V and J genes are TRBV27 and TRBJ2-6; a weak D match, TRBD2 (5 bases). V lost 6 bases, J lost 1 base, and 10 bases lay in between. The germline V gene has CDR1 MNHEY and CDR2 SMNVEV (reference sequence). CDR3 length: 15 residues.